A single sample gave rise to the 18 T cell receptor beta chains below, sequenced in a study of T-cell reconstitution after alpha-beta-depleted transplantation in children (TCRdb year 2016). The library relied on PCR. Sequencing was carried out with an Illumina HiSeq 2500. TCR libraries were prepared with molecular barcoding, using unique molecular identifiers to normalize TCRbeta repertoire quantification. TCRdb reprocessed the public reads (quality trimming at Q25 with fastp, clone calling with MiXCR) and kept in-frame beta chains. Identical CDR3 proteins give one entry, which carries the most common genes and DNA. The sample records 500,000 to 650,000 distinct CDR3 sequences, over 9.5% of which are singletons. 11% to 15% of the sample rests with the top ten. Sample treatment or condition, as interpreted from the label and publication: allogeneic hematopoietic cell transplantation with graft depleted of TCRalphabeta T cells and CD19 B cells.

Source: PBMCs, mostly from graft donor cells, taken 180 days after TCRalphabeta/CD19-depleted stem cell transplant. The source of these receptors is a female patient aged 2 to 10 who had a stem cell transplant for aplastic anemia, so the T cells may come from the graft donor.

In its sample, this clonotype was seen many times. This sequence joins TRBV2 and TRBJ2-7, with D maybe TRBD1 (5 bases). The V gene's germline CDR1 is SNHLY and CDR2 FYNNEI. The CDR3 is made up of 16 amino acids. CDR3 DNA: TGTGCCAGCAGCGAAGAACCTATACAGGTATCCCACGAGCAGTACGTC. Its protein product is CASSEEPIQVSHEQYV.

The chain links TRBV20-1 to TRBJ2-5; 12 bases line up with TRBD2. CDR1 is DFQATT and CDR2 is SNEGSKA in the germline V gene (reference sequence). The CDR3 length is 15 residues. The CDR3 DNA is TGCCTCGCTAGGCTAGCGGGAGGGCCGAGGGAGACCCAGTACTTC. It encodes CLARLAGGPRETQYF.

The rearrangement uses TRBV9 and TRBJ1-1; D remains ambiguous. From germline, CDR1 is SGDLS and CDR2 YYNGEE. Deletions cut 2 bases from V and 2 bases from J, with 16 bases between. There are 16 residues in the CDR3. CDR3 residues: CASSVASSPPNTEAFF. The CDR3 DNA sequence: TGTGCCAGCAGCGTGGCGTCCAGCCCCCCTAACACTGAAGCTTTCTTT. The whole variable domain, remainder taken from reference TRBV9 and TRBJ1-1, is DSGVTQTPKHLITATGQRVTLRCSPRSGDLSVYWYQQSLDQGLQFLIQYYNGEERAKGNILERFSAQQFPDLHSELNLSSLELGDSALYFCASSVASSPPNTEAFFGQGTRLTVV.

This clonotype has only a few counts. The chain carries TRBV15 and TRBJ2-3; D not resolved. The germline CDR1 and CDR2 sequences are LNHNV and YYDKDF (reference sequence). This CDR3 spans 12 amino acids. Trimming pared 8 bases from V and 2 bases from J, leaving 8 bases between. The CDR3 loop reads CATSWVTDTQYF. CDR3 in DNA: TGTGCCACCTCGTGGGTCACAGATACGCAGTATTTT.

In its sample, this clonotype was seen a few times. The chain recombines TRBV7-2 with TRBJ1-4; 7 bases match TRBD1. The CDR3 is 16 residues long. The V gene end was trimmed by 1 base and the J gene end by 0 bases; junction bases not matched to a gene: 2. CDR1 is SGHTA, CDR2 FQGNSA, per germline. The CDR3 is CASSLDGTATNEKLFF. The CDR3 DNA is TGTGCCAGCAGCTTAGACGGGACAGCAACTAATGAAAAACTGTTTTTT.

The chain couples TRBV4-1 to TRBJ2-7, with unresolved D. Germline CDR1 is MGHRA and CDR2 is YSYEKL. CDR3 size: 13 residues. V lost 1 base, J lost 3 bases, and 7 bases lay in between. The CDR3 sequence: CASSQGYGYEQYF. The CDR3 bases are TGCGCCAGCAGCCAAGGTTACGGCTACGAGCAGTACTTC.

A few counts support this clonotype. The chain has TRBV5-6 and TRBJ1-1, with D possibly TRBD1 on 5 matching bases. The ends were cut back, 0 bases at V and 10 bases at J, with 19 bases in the middle. CDR3 length: 15 amino acids. CDR1 and CDR2 from the germline V gene are SGHDT and YYEEEE. CDR3 bases: TGTGCCAGCAGCTTGGGCGGCACAGGTAACGTGGTAGCTTTCTTT. This encodes CASSLGGTGNVVAFF.

This clonotype was seen only a few times. The chain links TRBV27 to TRBJ2-7, with 9 bases that match TRBD2. Germline V gives CDR1 MNHEY, CDR2 SMNVEV (reference sequence). V gave up 8 bases and J gave up 0 bases; unmatched junction bases: 5. The CDR3 has 14 residues. CDR3 bases: TGTGCCAGCGCTAGCGGGGTTAGCTCCTACGAGCAGTACTTC. Translation: CASASGVSSYEQYF.

In this sample, this clonotype turned up a few times. The V call is TRBV4-2, the J call TRBJ2-7, with D hard to call. CDR3 size: 14 residues. Germline V gene sequence: CDR1 LGHNA, CDR2 YNFKEQ. Trimming shortened V by 0 bases and J by 3 bases, and 9 bases separated the two germline ends. CDR3 sequence (DNA): TGTGCCAGCAGCCAAGAGGTCGGCAGCTACGAGCAGTACTTC. Its translation: CASSQEVGSYEQYF.

This clonotype has a count of ten or more. The V and J genes are TRBV5-1 and TRBJ2-7; unclear D gene. Trimming removed 4 bases from V and 3 bases from J, with 8 bases in between. The CDR3 totals 12 residues. Germline CDR1 SGHRS, CDR2 YFSETQ. CDR3 sequence reads: CASSLDGYEQYV. The CDR3 bases are TGCGCCAGCAGCCTGGACGGCTACGAGCAGTACGTC.

V gene TRBV7-2 combines with J gene TRBJ2-1; possible D gene TRBD2, 6 bases. Trimming pared 5 bases from V and 0 bases from J, leaving 14 bases between. The CDR3 contains 16 residues. In germline, CDR1 is SGHTA, CDR2 FQGNSA. For the CDR3, the DNA is TGTGCCAGCAGCACCCAGACTAGAAGCTCCTACAATGAGCAGTTCTTC. Protein sequence: CASSTQTRSSYNEQFF.

This clonotype was observed many times. The chain combines TRBV6-2 or TRBV6-3 with TRBJ2-2; the D gene is possibly TRBD2 (6 bases). Germline assignment: CDR1 MNHEY and CDR2 SVGEGT. The CDR3 is 15 residues long. Trimming pared 4 bases from V and 0 bases from J, leaving 9 bases between. CDR3: CASSWGTPNTGELFF. CDR3 DNA sequence: TGTGCCAGCAGTTGGGGGACTCCGAACACCGGGGAGCTGTTTTTT.

This chain links TRBV28 with TRBJ2-3, with a tentative D call TRBD1 (6 bases). This CDR3 is 15 amino acids long. V lost 6 bases and J lost 2, with 15 bases in between. CDR1 is MDHEN, CDR2 SYDVKM, per germline. This CDR3 is CASSPGTSYTDTQYF. The CDR3 DNA sequence: TGTGCCAGCAGCCCCGGGACAAGCTACACAGATACGCAGTATTTT.

This chain links TRBV13 with TRBJ1-2; 7 bases match TRBD1. V lost 6 bases and J lost 11; bases outside the gene matches: 12. The length of the CDR3 is 13 residues. Germline CDR1 reads PRHDT; CDR2 reads FYEKMQ (reference sequence). The CDR3, as DNA: TGTGCCAGCAGTTTCTCCGGGACAGCGGCTTACACCTTC. This gives the protein CASSFSGTAAYTF.

This chain joins TRBV7-9 and TRBJ1-5; D is perhaps TRBD1 (6 bases). The length of the CDR3 is 15 residues. In germline, CDR1 is SEHNR, CDR2 FQNEAQ (reference sequence). The V end lost 4 bases, the J end lost 0 bases, and 10 bases lay between the germline ends. As DNA, the CDR3 is TGTGCCAGCAGCTCGTCAGGGGCTAGCAATCAGCCCCAGCATTTT. Its protein product is CASSSSGASNQPQHF. The full variable domain, rest sourced from reference TRBV7-9 and TRBJ1-5, is DTGVSQNPRHKITKRGQNVTFRCDPISEHNRLYWYRQTLGQGPEFLTYFQNEAQLEKSRLLSDRFSAERPKGSFSTLEIQRTEQGDSAMYLCASSSSGASNQPQHFGDGTRLSIL.

This clonotype was seen only a few times. The V gene is TRBV20-1, the J gene TRBJ2-1, with TRBD2 identical over 9 bases. J lost 6 bases, V lost 3 bases, and 3 bases had no gene match. The length of the CDR3 is 13 residues. CDR1 is DFQATT and CDR2 is SNEGSKA in the germline V gene (reference sequence). The CDR3 sequence is CSASLAGLNEQFF. CDR3 sequence (DNA): TGCAGTGCTAGCCTAGCGGGACTCAATGAGCAGTTCTTC.

This chain links TRBV27 with TRBJ2-7; D gene uncertain. CDR1 and CDR2 from the germline V gene are MNHEY and SMNVEV (reference sequence). There are 16 residues in the CDR3. CDR3 sequence reads: CASSPNDVGSLYEQYV. The CDR3, as DNA: TGTGCCAGCAGCCCAAATGACGTCGGATCCCTCTACGAGCAGTACGTG.

The genes are TRBV29-1 and TRBJ1-2, with D perhaps matching TRBD1 (6 bases). Germline V gene lookup returns CDR1 SQVTM and CDR2 ANQGSEA. V lost 6 bases, J lost 1 base, and 18 bases lay in between. CDR3 length: 15 amino acids. The CDR3 coding sequence is TGCAGCGTGATACTCCCAGGGGTTGATAACTATGGCTACACCTTC. Translated, it gives CSVILPGVDNYGYTF.